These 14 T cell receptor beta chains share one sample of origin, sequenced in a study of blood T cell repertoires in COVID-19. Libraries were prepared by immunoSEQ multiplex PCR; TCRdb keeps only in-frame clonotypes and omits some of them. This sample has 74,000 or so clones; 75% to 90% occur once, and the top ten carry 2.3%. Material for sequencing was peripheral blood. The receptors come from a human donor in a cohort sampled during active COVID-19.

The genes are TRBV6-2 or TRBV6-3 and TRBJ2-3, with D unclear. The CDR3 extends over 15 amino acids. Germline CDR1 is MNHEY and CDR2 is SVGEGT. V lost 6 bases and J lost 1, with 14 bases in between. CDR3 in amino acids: CASSHSPPRTDTQYF. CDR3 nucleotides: TGTGCCAGCAGCCACAGTCCTCCACGCACAGATACGCAGTATTTT.

The CDR3 nucleotides read TGTGCCAGCAGAAGGGGTTACTCCTACGAGCAGTACTTC. The encoded protein is CASRRGYSYEQYF. The rearrangement joins TRBV27 to TRBJ2-7, with TRBD1 as a possible D gene (5 bases). The CDR3 consists of 13 residues. V shed 6 bases and J shed 0 bases, with 9 bases lying between them. Germline CDR1 is MNHEY and CDR2 is SMNVEV (reference sequence).

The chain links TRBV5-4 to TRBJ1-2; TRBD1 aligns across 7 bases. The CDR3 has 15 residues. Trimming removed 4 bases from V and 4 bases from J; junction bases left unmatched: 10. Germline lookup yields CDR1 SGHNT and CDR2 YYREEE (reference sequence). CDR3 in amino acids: CASSPGQPRGYGYTF. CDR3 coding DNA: TGTGCCAGCAGCCCGGGACAGCCTCGGGGCTATGGCTACACCTTC.

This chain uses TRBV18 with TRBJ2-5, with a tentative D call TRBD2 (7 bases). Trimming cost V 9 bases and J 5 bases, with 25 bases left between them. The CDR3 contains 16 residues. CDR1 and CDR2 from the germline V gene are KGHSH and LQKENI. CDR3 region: CASTRGASALTETQYF. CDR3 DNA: TGTGCCAGTACACGGGGGGCGAGCGCACTGACGGAGACCCAGTACTTC.

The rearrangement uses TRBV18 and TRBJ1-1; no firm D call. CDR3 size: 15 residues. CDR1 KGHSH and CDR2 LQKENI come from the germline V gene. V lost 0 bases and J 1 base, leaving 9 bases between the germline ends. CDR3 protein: CASSPPRGPNTEAFF. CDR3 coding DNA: TGTGCCAGCTCACCACCGCGCGGGCCGAACACTGAAGCTTTCTTT.

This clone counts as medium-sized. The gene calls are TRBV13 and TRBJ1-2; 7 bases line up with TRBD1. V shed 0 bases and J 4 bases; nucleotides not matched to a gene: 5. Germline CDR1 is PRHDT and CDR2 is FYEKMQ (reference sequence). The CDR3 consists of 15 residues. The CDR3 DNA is TGTGCCAGCAGCTTAGGCCCAGCAGGGGGCTATGGCTACACCTTC. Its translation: CASSLGPAGGYGYTF.

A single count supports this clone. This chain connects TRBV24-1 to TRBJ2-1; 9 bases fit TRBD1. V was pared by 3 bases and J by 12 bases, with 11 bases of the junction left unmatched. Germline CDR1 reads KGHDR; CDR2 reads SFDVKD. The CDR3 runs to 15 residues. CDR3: CATSDRSQGALGQFF. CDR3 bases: TGTGCCACCAGTGATAGATCACAGGGGGCGCTGGGGCAGTTCTTC.

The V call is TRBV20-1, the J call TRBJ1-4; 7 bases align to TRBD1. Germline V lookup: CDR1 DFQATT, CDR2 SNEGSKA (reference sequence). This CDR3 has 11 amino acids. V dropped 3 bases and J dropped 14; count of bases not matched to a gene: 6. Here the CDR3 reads CSASPQGNLFF. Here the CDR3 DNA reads TGCAGTGCTAGTCCACAGGGGAACCTGTTTTTT.

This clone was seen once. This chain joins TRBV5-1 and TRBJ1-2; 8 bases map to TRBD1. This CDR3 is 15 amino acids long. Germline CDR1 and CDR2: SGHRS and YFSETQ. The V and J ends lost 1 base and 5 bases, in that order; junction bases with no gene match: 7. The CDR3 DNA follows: TGCGCCAGCAGCTTGCAGACAGGGGCCTTATATGGCTACACCTTC. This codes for CASSLQTGALYGYTF.

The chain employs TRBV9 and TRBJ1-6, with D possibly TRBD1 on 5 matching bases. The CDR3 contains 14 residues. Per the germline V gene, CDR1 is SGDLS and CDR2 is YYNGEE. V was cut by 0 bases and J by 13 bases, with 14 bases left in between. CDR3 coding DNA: TGTGCCAGCAGCGTAGGGCAGGGAGGGCGGCCCCTCCACTTT. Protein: CASSVGQGGRPLHF.

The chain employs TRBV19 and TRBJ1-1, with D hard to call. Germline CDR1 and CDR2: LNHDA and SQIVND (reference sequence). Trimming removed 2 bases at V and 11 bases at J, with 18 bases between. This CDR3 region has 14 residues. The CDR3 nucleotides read TGTGCCAGTAGTATATCCGATTTAGACATCCAGGCTTTCTTT. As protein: CASSISDLDIQAFF.

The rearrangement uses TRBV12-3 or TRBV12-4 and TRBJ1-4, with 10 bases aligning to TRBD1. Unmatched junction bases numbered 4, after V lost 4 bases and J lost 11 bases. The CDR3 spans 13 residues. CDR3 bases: TGTGCCAGCAGTTCGGACAGGGGGGTTAAACTGTTTTTT. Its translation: CASSSDRGVKLFF.

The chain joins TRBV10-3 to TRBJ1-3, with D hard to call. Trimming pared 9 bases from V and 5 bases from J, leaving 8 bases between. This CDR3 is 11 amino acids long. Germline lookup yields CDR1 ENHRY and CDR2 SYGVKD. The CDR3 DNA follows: TGTGCCATAATGGAGAGAAACACCATATATTTT. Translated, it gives CAIMERNTIYF.

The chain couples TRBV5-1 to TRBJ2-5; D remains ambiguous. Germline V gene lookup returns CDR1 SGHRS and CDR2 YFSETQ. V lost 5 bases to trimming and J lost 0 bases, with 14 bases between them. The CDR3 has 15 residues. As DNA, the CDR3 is TGCGCCAGCAGTCCTCAGGCTCTCGACCAAGAGACCCAGTACTTC. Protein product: CASSPQALDQETQYF.